The rows below give T cell receptor beta chains drawn from one sample of a study of T-cell memory formation after mild COVID-19. One entry per CDR3 protein results from TCRdb running MiXCR on the 5' RACE reads. The data show around 130,000 distinct CDR3 sequences, less than 6.5% seen once. Sequenced: PBMCs or a T cell subset sorted from them (not recorded which). These receptors all come from an adult woman who had mild COVID-19 (a few samples of this study predate the infection). Cell type and time point are not known. Each CDR3 is given with its conserved first and last residue. A D gene is named only where the DNA matches it firmly. Clone size appears in some rows only: once, few, many, or a class for an expanded clone.

D,J,V,size,CDR3,DNA
NA,TRBJ2-1,TRBV24-1,few,CATAGPYNEQFF,TGTGCCACCGCCGGGCCTTACAATGAGCAGTTCTTC
NA,TRBJ2-5,TRBV9,NA,CASSVSGASKVGETQYF,TGTGCCAGCAGCGTTAGCGGAGCCTCGAAGGTCGGGGAGACCCAGTACTTC
NA,TRBJ2-5,TRBV7-2,few,CASSSGRFQETQYF,TGTGCCAGCAGCTCCGGCAGGTTCCAAGAGACCCAGTACTTC
NA,TRBJ2-7,TRBV11-2,NA,CASSLRAVAVYEQYF,TGTGCCAGCAGCTTAAGGGCGGTAGCGGTCTACGAGCAGTACTTC
TRBD1,TRBJ2-1,TRBV20-1,few,CSAAGTGDYNEQFF,TGCAGTGCTGCCGGGACAGGGGACTACAATGAGCAGTTCTTC
NA,TRBJ2-2,TRBV7-9,NA,CARGREYTGELFF,TGTGCCAGGGGACGGGAGTACACCGGGGAGCTGTTTTTT
NA,TRBJ1-2,TRBV11-2,few,CASTRRGVRDGYTF,TGTGCCAGCACCCGCCGGGGGGTAAGAGATGGCTACACCTTC
NA,TRBJ2-7,TRBV5-1,many,CASSLHSPSYEQYF,TGCGCCAGCAGCTTGCATTCTCCCTCCTACGAGCAGTACTTC
NA,TRBJ1-2,TRBV7-8,many,CASSSWGANYYGYTF,TGTGCCAGCAGCTCTTGGGGCGCGAACTACTATGGCTACACCTTC
TRBD1,TRBJ2-3,TRBV7-6,NA,CASSRTGPTDTQYF,TGTGCCAGCAGCAGGACAGGGCCCACAGATACGCAGTATTTT
NA,TRBJ2-1,TRBV5-5,NA,CASSSVLGGGEQFF,TGTGCCAGCAGCTCGGTGCTCGGGGGTGGGGAGCAGTTCTTC
NA,TRBJ2-7,TRBV12-3/TRBV12-4,NA,CASTDGHSSYEQYF,TGTGCCAGCACTGACGGGCATAGCTCCTACGAGCAGTACTTC
NA,TRBJ1-2,TRBV6-2/TRBV6-3,few,CASSSARFLGYTF,TGTGCCAGCAGTTCGGCTCGATTCCTAGGCTACACCTTC